Listed here are 5 T cell receptor beta chains from one sample, sequenced in a study of blood T cells in healthy people across ages. Combining a sample-barcoded 5' primer with a J-beta primer mix, a second PCR ran for 7 to 11 cycles. TCRdb re-called the 5' RACE reads through MiXCR, storing one row per CDR3 protein. The sample records around 870,000 distinct CDR3 sequences, more than 25% being singletons. The sample was blood. These receptors were collected from a woman of 80 years or more in good health.

In this sample, this clonotype turned up many times. V usage is TRBV29-1 and J usage is TRBJ1-2; D perhaps matches TRBD1 (5 bases). This CDR3 comprises 15 residues. Trimming left V 6 bases short and J 0 bases short, with 17 bases between. The germline gives CDR1 SQVTM, CDR2 ANQGSEA. The CDR3 region is CSVEKRTPPNYGYTF. CDR3 sequence (DNA): TGCAGCGTGGAAAAGCGGACACCGCCTAACTATGGCTACACCTTC.

The chain links TRBV5-1 to TRBJ1-6, with a tentative D call TRBD1 (5 bases). The V end was cut by 10 bases, the J end by 4 bases, with 12 bases between. Germline CDR1 reads SGHRS; CDR2 reads YFSETQ. CDR3 length: 13 amino acids. CDR3 coding DNA: TGCGCCGTCACGGGACCATATAATTCACCCCTCCACTTT. As protein: CAVTGPYNSPLHF.

The chain joins TRBV20-1 to TRBJ1-2; TRBD1 agrees at 10 bases. The CDR3 totals 11 residues. The germline V gene has CDR1 DFQATT and CDR2 SNEGSKA (reference sequence). Written as DNA, the CDR3 is TGCAGGGTTCCGGGACAGGGGGGCTACACCTTC. This gives the protein CRVPGQGGYTF.

This clonotype was seen many times. The CDR3 DNA sequence: TGTGCCTGGAATTCGGGAGAGACCCAGTACTTC. Its translation is CAWNSGETQYF. The V call is TRBV30, the J call TRBJ2-5; D is undetermined. Trimming pared 4 bases from V and 4 bases from J, leaving 7 bases between. Germline values: CDR1 GTSNPN, CDR2 SVGIG (reference sequence). This CDR3 spans 11 amino acids.

As regards this clonotype: A clone one base away is much larger, so this may be a read error. V and J are TRBV29-1 and TRBJ1-2; TRBD1 might be the D (5 bases). There are 13 residues in the CDR3. In germline, CDR1 is SQVTM, CDR2 ANQGSEA. The CDR3 sequence is CSAATGVNYGYIF. The DNA of the CDR3 is TGCAGCGCCGCGACGGGGGTTAACTATGGCTACATCTTC.